The present T cell receptor (beta chain) was sequenced within a study of blood T cell repertoires in COVID-19. Across the whole study: Sites in the United States, Italy and Spain provided acute and convalescent COVID-19 samples. Sample material is recorded as cDNA or gDNA derived from T cells, B-cell-depleted T cells, or PBMCs.

Original processing notes: Reference gene primer amplification in the assay estimated nucleated cell counts. TCRdb keeps only in-frame clones here, not all; method: immunoSEQ multiplex PCR. The V and J calls and the clone size are those of that table, but D and trimming were determined from the DNA. The table has 100,000 to 120,000 clones, around 84% seen once; the top ten hold 3.4%. The germline V gene encodes CDR1 SGDLS and CDR2 YYNGEE. This CDR3 region has 16 residues. The V gene lost 3 bases and the J gene lost 0 bases, with 13 bases spanning the gap. The source is a man in his forties or fifties with acute or convalescent COVID-19. Sample: peripheral blood. The chain carries TRBV9 and TRBJ1-3, with D hard to call. CDR3 nucleotide sequence: TGTGCCAGCAGCGACGCATTCTCGAGCTCTGGAAACACCATATATTTT. It codes for CASSDAFSSSGNTIYF.